Shown below are 32 T cell receptor beta chains from a single sample sequenced in a study of long-term antiretroviral therapy in people with HIV. Survey-level resolution applied to immunoSEQ assay v3.0. Sequenced by immunoSEQ multiplex PCR; TCRdb stores in-frame clones only, minus some. The table lists fewer than 35,000 clones, around 82% of them singletons, with approximately 8% in the top ten. Source: unsorted PBMCs, taken 0.4 years before starting antiretroviral therapy. Every receptor here comes from a man between 18 and 29 years old with HIV.

The chain couples TRBV4-1 to TRBJ1-1; D ambiguous. The CDR3 is 16 residues long. The V end was cut by 4 bases, the J end by 2 bases, with 17 bases between. Germline V CDR1 and CDR2: MGHRA, YSYEKL. The CDR3 sequence is CASSPTKSSVNTEAFF. The CDR3 DNA sequence: TGCGCCAGCAGCCCAACCAAGAGTTCGGTAAACACTGAAGCTTTCTTT.

The rearrangement uses TRBV5-5 and TRBJ2-7; D is uncertain. The CDR3 loop spans 13 amino acids. Germline V gene lookup returns CDR1 SGHKS and CDR2 YYEKEE (reference sequence). Trimming removed 1 base at V and 4 bases at J, with 9 bases between. The CDR3: CASSLRQEYEQYF. CDR3 coding DNA: TGTGCCAGCAGCTTGCGGCAGGAATACGAGCAGTACTTC.

The J gene is TRBJ2-1, the V gene TRBV29-1, with TRBD2 matching 9 bases. V gave up 4 bases and J gave up 8 bases; unmatched junction bases: 15. From germline, CDR1 is SQVTM and CDR2 ANQGSEA. The CDR3 runs to 16 residues. DNA for the CDR3: TGCAGCGTTGGCCCCCGACTAGCGGCCGATAGGGATGAGCAGTTCTTC. This translates into CSVGPRLAADRDEQFF.

This clone was seen a handful of times. The chain couples TRBV13 to TRBJ2-7, with D perhaps matching TRBD1 or TRBD2 (5 bases each). V lost 5 bases, J lost 0 bases, and 17 bases lay in between. Germline V gene data show CDR1 as PRHDT and CDR2 as FYEKMQ (reference sequence). The CDR3 length is 16 residues. In nucleotides, the CDR3 is TGTGCCAGCAGCATCTCTTCATACGGGACCTCCTACGAGCAGTACTTC. It codes for CASSISSYGTSYEQYF.

V usage is TRBV28 and J usage is TRBJ1-1; D may be TRBD1 (6 bases). V lost 2 bases and J 10 bases, leaving 8 bases between the germline ends. Germline lookup yields CDR1 MDHEN and CDR2 SYDVKM. The CDR3 extends over 11 amino acids. The CDR3 is CASSLGQTAFF. Here the CDR3 DNA reads TGTGCCAGCAGTTTAGGACAGACAGCTTTCTTT.

J is TRBJ1-2 and V is TRBV2, with D unresolved. Between the trimmed V and J ends, which lost 4 bases and 5 bases, there was a span of 8 bases. This CDR3 comprises 12 residues. CDR1 and CDR2 (germline): SNHLY, FYNNEI. The CDR3 protein is CASSAGRYGYTF. CDR3 bases: TGTGCCAGCAGTGCGGGCCGTTATGGCTACACCTTC.

This chain joins TRBV7-9 and TRBJ1-2, with 8 bases matching TRBD1. This CDR3 comprises 14 residues. CDR1 is SEHNR, CDR2 FQNEAQ, per germline (reference sequence). J lost 5 bases, V lost 3 bases, and 5 bases had no gene match. This chain's CDR3 is CASSLGQELYGYTF. CDR3 in DNA: TGTGCCAGCAGCTTGGGACAGGAGCTTTATGGCTACACCTTC.

This clone turned up a few times. V usage is TRBV27 and J usage is TRBJ1-2; the D is unclear. Germline V gene lookup returns CDR1 MNHEY and CDR2 SMNVEV (reference sequence). The CDR3 runs to 13 residues. Trimming took 3 bases from V and 2 from J, leaving 7 bases between them. CDR3 in amino acids: CASSLTPNYGYTF. The CDR3 DNA is TGTGCCAGCAGTTTGACACCCAACTATGGCTACACCTTC.

The chain has TRBV4-2 and TRBJ2-3, with 11 bases matching TRBD2. The CDR3 contains 18 residues. The ends lost 4 bases at V and 0 bases at J; junction bases unmatched: 9. CDR1 and CDR2 from the germline V gene are LGHNA and YNFKEQ. For the CDR3, the DNA is TGTGCCAGCAGCCCCCGGGTAGCGGGGGGGCCGAGCACAGATACGCAGTATTTT. Amino acids: CASSPRVAGGPSTDTQYF.

This clone has just one count. The chain couples TRBV7-2 to TRBJ2-5; 10 bases are a match to TRBD2. Germline V lookup: CDR1 SGHTA, CDR2 FQGNSA. The CDR3 is 15 amino acids. The J segment lost 2 bases and the V segment lost 5 bases, leaving 5 bases of the junction unmatched. CDR3 amino acids: CASSATSGTQETQYF. CDR3 coding DNA: TGTGCCAGCAGCGCCACTAGCGGGACGCAAGAGACCCAGTACTTC.

This clone was observed once. The rearrangement joins TRBV7-9 to TRBJ2-7; D is possibly TRBD2 (7 bases). Germline V CDR1 and CDR2: SEHNR, FQNEAQ (reference sequence). CDR3 length: 12 residues. Trimming stripped 8 bases from V and 6 bases from J, with 14 bases between. The CDR3 region has the DNA TGTGCCAGCTCAATCGCGGGGGCCGAGCAGTACTTC. The encoded protein is CASSIAGAEQYF.

The V gene is TRBV13, the J gene TRBJ1-6; no firm D call. The germline V and J ends were trimmed by 1 base and 7 bases, with 11 bases remaining between them. CDR1 and CDR2 from the germline V gene are PRHDT and FYEKMQ (reference sequence). The CDR3 contains 15 residues. The CDR3: CASSLDSSENSPLHF. The DNA for the CDR3 is TGTGCCAGCAGCTTAGATAGCTCCGAGAATTCACCCCTCCACTTT.

The V call is TRBV10-3, the J call TRBJ2-3, with D tentatively TRBD2 (5 bases). This CDR3 contains 14 residues. V was cut by 10 bases and J by 3 bases, with 17 bases left in between. Per germline, CDR1 ENHRY and CDR2 SYGVKD. This CDR3 reads CATTTRFSTDTQYF. CDR3 coding DNA: TGTGCCACCACCACTAGGTTTTCTACAGATACGCAGTATTTT.

The rearrangement uses TRBV5-1 and TRBJ2-1, with D possibly matching TRBD2 (6 bases). V lost 0 bases to trimming and J lost 8 bases, with 18 bases between them. The length of the CDR3 is 16 residues. In germline, CDR1 is SGHRS, CDR2 YFSETQ. The CDR3: CASSLAGGNLVHEQFF. CDR3 nucleotides: TGCGCCAGCAGCTTGGCGGGCGGGAATCTCGTCCATGAGCAGTTCTTC.

A note on this clone: This specimen includes other DNA sequences encoding the same CDR3. As DNA, the CDR3 is TGTGCCAGCAGCTTAGAACTCACTGAGCAGTTCTTC. This encodes CASSLELTEQFF. This chain uses TRBV7-9 with TRBJ2-1; D not resolved. This CDR3 has 12 amino acids. CDR1 is SEHNR, CDR2 FQNEAQ, per germline (reference sequence). The V end lost 1 base, the J end lost 9 bases, and 7 bases lay between the germline ends.

The chain has TRBV2 and TRBJ2-1, with TRBD2 matching over 11 bases. The CDR3 contains 13 residues. Germline assignment: CDR1 SNHLY and CDR2 FYNNEI. J was trimmed by 4 bases and V by 11 bases; bases with no gene match: 4. CDR3: CAGSGRGYNEQFF. The CDR3 region has the DNA TGTGCCGGTAGCGGGAGGGGATACAATGAGCAGTTCTTC.

The rearrangement links TRBV27 to TRBJ2-7, with no clear D. The CDR3 length is 15 residues. CDR1 and CDR2 (germline): MNHEY, SMNVEV (reference sequence). Trimming left V 5 bases short and J 5 bases short, with 19 bases between. As DNA, the CDR3 is TGTGCCAGCAGTCCGTATCCGGGCAACCCTGACGAGCAGTACTTC. Translating it yields CASSPYPGNPDEQYF.

This clone is a singleton in its sample. The chain uses TRBV19 and TRBJ2-6; D call uncertain. Trimming took off 3 bases at V and 0 bases at J, with 12 bases between the two ends. The CDR3 totals 17 residues. The germline V gene encodes CDR1 LNHDA and CDR2 SQIVND (reference sequence). Here the CDR3 DNA reads TGTGCCAGTAGTATTAGGCAGGTAAACTCTGGGGCCAACGTCCTGACTTTC. Its translation: CASSIRQVNSGANVLTF.

The chain is built from TRBV18 and TRBJ1-5; D call uncertain. The CDR3 totals 14 residues. The germline CDR1 and CDR2 sequences are KGHSH and LQKENI. V was clipped by 2 bases and J by 4 bases, with 9 bases between them. In nucleotides, the CDR3 is TGTGCCAGCTCACCAGGGTTAGGGAATCAGCCCCAGCATTTT. Translating gives CASSPGLGNQPQHF.

The V and J genes are TRBV7-9 and TRBJ2-3; the match to TRBD2 covers 12 bases. The CDR3 runs to 17 residues. J gave up 0 bases and V 1 base, and 2 bases lay outside the gene matches. The V gene's germline CDR1 is SEHNR and CDR2 FQNEAQ (reference sequence). The CDR3 region has the DNA TGTGCCAGCAGCTTAGGGACTAGCGGGACTAGCACAGATACGCAGTATTTT. The encoded protein is CASSLGTSGTSTDTQYF.

This clone was seen a single time. An end of the junction does not agree with germline; a read error may underlie this. The chain joins TRBV28 to TRBJ1-2, with unresolved D. The CDR3 is 15 amino acids. CDR1 and CDR2 from the germline V gene are MDHEN and SYDVKM. This CDR3 reads CASSLSTVPNYGYTF. As DNA, the CDR3 is TGTGCCAGCAGTTTATCCACGGTCCCTAATTATGGCTACACCTTC.

The chain couples TRBV7-9 to TRBJ1-1; weak D call: TRBD1 (5 bases). The germline V gene encodes CDR1 SEHNR and CDR2 FQNEAQ (reference sequence). The CDR3 totals 15 residues. Deletions cut 5 bases from V and 0 bases from J, with 13 bases between. The DNA for the CDR3 is TGTGCCAGCAGCCCCGGCCTGGGGGTGAACACTGAAGCTTTCTTT. This sequence encodes CASSPGLGVNTEAFF.

The rearrangement joins TRBV5-4 to TRBJ2-1, with 7 nucleotides matching TRBD1. Germline V CDR1 and CDR2: SGHNT, YYREEE (reference sequence). V lost 3 bases, J lost 8 bases, and 5 bases stayed unmatched. The CDR3 totals 13 residues. CDR3 nucleotides: TGTGCCAGCAGCTCCACAGGGGTAGATGAGCAGTTCTTC. Its translation is CASSSTGVDEQFF.

This chain links TRBV27 with TRBJ2-1; D unresolved. Looked up from germline, CDR1 is MNHEY and CDR2 is SMNVEV (reference sequence). This CDR3 is 14 amino acids long. Trimming left V 1 base short and J 10 bases short, with 14 bases between. This CDR3 is CASSLFSTAEEQFF. The CDR3 nucleotides read TGTGCCAGCAGTTTATTCTCAACGGCGGAGGAGCAGTTCTTC.

The V gene is TRBV27, the J gene TRBJ2-3; the match to TRBD1 covers 7 bases. This CDR3 is 15 amino acids long. Germline loops: CDR1 MNHEY, CDR2 SMNVEV (reference sequence). The junction had 8 bases not matched to a gene; V was cut back by 8 bases and J by 0 bases. The CDR3 here is CASRPGTVSTDTQYF. The CDR3 DNA reads TGTGCCAGCCGGCCAGGGACAGTAAGCACAGATACGCAGTATTTT.

The rearrangement joins TRBV5-1 to TRBJ2-1; 7 bases fit TRBD1. CDR1 SGHRS and CDR2 YFSETQ come from the germline V gene. The CDR3 is 13 amino acids. Trimming cost V 4 bases and J 7 bases; bases outside gene matches: 5. Here the CDR3 reads CASSATGINEQFF. The CDR3 DNA reads as TGCGCCAGCAGCGCGACAGGGATTAATGAGCAGTTCTTC.

This sequence joins TRBV18 and TRBJ2-3, with TRBD1 identical over 9 bases. The CDR3 has 15 residues. The germline V gene encodes CDR1 KGHSH and CDR2 LQKENI. The trim removed 3 bases at V and 5 bases at J, leaving 6 bases unmatched. Here the CDR3 reads CASSPGQGIGDTQYF. CDR3 in DNA: TGTGCCAGCTCACCGGGACAGGGCATTGGAGATACGCAGTATTTT.

The chain combines TRBV28 with TRBJ2-2, with D uncertain. CDR3 length: 12 residues. The germline gives CDR1 MDHEN, CDR2 SYDVKM. V was trimmed by 3 bases and J by 8 bases, leaving 7 bases between them. The CDR3 coding sequence is TGTGCCAGCAGTTTGATATTAGGGGAGCTGTTTTTT. This codes for CASSLILGELFF.

This clone was counted a few times. A junction boundary mismatches the germline segment, possibly from a read error. This rearrangement joins TRBV7-7 to TRBJ2-6, with D possibly matching TRBD1 (6 bases). The CDR3 is 18 amino acids. Per the germline V gene, CDR1 is SSHAT and CDR2 is FNYEAQ (reference sequence). The CDR3 DNA is TGTGCTAGCAGCTCCGGGGACACCTTCCTCTCTGGGGCCAACGTCCTGACTTTC. It encodes CASSSGDTFLSGANVLTF.

The chain has TRBV4-3 and TRBJ2-7; D is ambiguous. This CDR3 has 14 residues. Germline CDR1 LGHNA, CDR2 YSLEER. Trimming pared 0 bases from V and 5 bases from J, leaving 11 bases between. The CDR3 here is CASSQDRAPDEQYF. The CDR3 coding sequence is TGCGCCAGCAGCCAAGATAGGGCCCCAGACGAGCAGTACTTC.

The chain joins TRBV4-1 to TRBJ1-2; TRBD1 aligns across 10 bases. Germline trimming cut 4 bases from V and 6 bases from J; bases unmatched to any gene: 14. In germline, CDR1 is MGHRA, CDR2 YSYEKL. CDR3 length: 17 amino acids. CDR3 residues: CASSPLTGTGATNGYTF. For the CDR3, the DNA is TGCGCCAGCAGCCCCCTTACCGGGACAGGGGCGACAAATGGCTACACCTTC.

CDR3 sequence (DNA): TGTGCCAGCAGCGGAGGAGGGATGAGGACTAATGAAAAACTGTTTTTT. It translates to CASSGGGMRTNEKLFF. The chain recombines TRBV9 with TRBJ1-4; D not resolved. The CDR3 totals 16 residues. Germline V lookup: CDR1 SGDLS, CDR2 YYNGEE. Trimming removed 3 bases from V and 2 bases from J, with 14 bases in between.